A selection of T cell receptor beta chains follows, all from one sample in a study of blood T cell repertoires in COVID-19. The assay was immunoSEQ multiplex PCR, and TCRdb's table has in-frame clones only and misses some. The sample shows approximately 260,000 clones, 89% of them seen only once. Input material: peripheral blood. All receptors derive from a woman between 35 and 50 years old who had recovered from COVID-19. Both conserved end residues are part of each CDR3. Each record gives: J gene, V gene, D gene, clone size, CDR3 DNA, CDR3 protein. D genes are given only for firm matches. Clone sizes are given selectively: once, few, many, or a class where the clone is expanded.

>TRBJ1-1|TRBV4-1|-|once
TGCGCCAGCAGCCAACCGGGATCAACTGAAGCTTTCTTT
CASSQPGSTEAFF
>TRBJ2-7|TRBV19|TRBD2|-
TGTGCCAGTAGTACGGGGGGTGTACGCGAGCAGTACTTC
CASSTGGVREQYF
>TRBJ2-1|TRBV3-1/TRBV3-2|TRBD2|-
TGTGCCAGCAGCCCAACCTACGGGACTAGCGGTTACAATGAGCAGTTCTTC
CASSPTYGTSGYNEQFF
>TRBJ2-1|TRBV6-5|-|-
TGTGCCAGCAGTTACTCTGGGGCGGTCCCCTACAATGAGCAGTTCTTC
CASSYSGAVPYNEQFF
>TRBJ1-6|TRBV7-2|-|-
TGTGCCAGCAGCTTTGAACAGGTGGCCTATAATTCACCCCTCCACTTT
CASSFEQVAYNSPLHF
>TRBJ2-1|TRBV5-4|-|-
TGTGCCAGCAGCTTGGAACAGGCCTCTAATGAGCAGTTCTTC
CASSLEQASNEQFF
>TRBJ1-1|TRBV13|-|-
TGTGCCAGCAGTGTTCGGGGGGCGAAGACTGAAGCTTTCTTT
CASSVRGAKTEAFF
>TRBJ2-2|TRBV18|TRBD1|-
TGTGCCAGCTCACCATCCGGGACAGGGAACACCGGGGAGCTGTTTTTT
CASSPSGTGNTGELFF
>TRBJ2-3|TRBV5-6|TRBD2|-
TGTGCCAGCAGCGAGCGGGGTAGGGCAGATACGCAGTATTTT
CASSERGRADTQYF
>TRBJ2-1|TRBV6-5|TRBD2|-
TGTGCCAGCAGTTACGAGGCCAGCGGGAGGGGGAATGAGCAGTTCTTC
CASSYEASGRGNEQFF
>TRBJ1-1|TRBV25-1|-|-
TGTGCCAGCAGTTTCGTAGGGGTCGGCACTGAAGCTTTCTTT
CASSFVGVGTEAFF
>TRBJ2-5|TRBV28|TRBD1|-
TGTGCCAGCAGCCCTTTTGACAGGGGTAGGGAGACCCAGTACTTC
CASSPFDRGRETQYF
>TRBJ2-2|TRBV28|TRBD1|-
TGTGCCAGCATCAAAACGGGACAGGGGTTAACCGGGGAGCTGTTTTTT
CASIKTGQGLTGELFF
>TRBJ1-2|TRBV7-6|TRBD1|-
TGTGCCAGCAGCTTAGACGGGACAGGGGTGGGTGGCTACACCTTC
CASSLDGTGVGGYTF
>TRBJ1-2|TRBV4-1|-|-
TGCGCCAGCAGCCAAGTCAGTCAGGGAAGTGGCTACACCTTC
CASSQVSQGSGYTF
>TRBJ2-1|TRBV11-2|TRBD2|-
TGTGCCAGCAGCTTTATTGCGGGAGAAGGAGGTGAGCAGTTCTTC
CASSFIAGEGGEQFF
>TRBJ2-4|TRBV19|TRBD1|-
TGTGCCAGTGCCACCTCGACAGGGGGTGGCATTCAGTACTTC
CASATSTGGGIQYF
>TRBJ1-1|TRBV28|-|-
TGTGCCAGCAGTCCCCTGGGCCAAGGGGCTGAAGCTTTCTTT
CASSPLGQGAEAFF
>TRBJ2-7|TRBV7-3|-|-
TGTGCCAGCAGCCCCGGGGAGTACTACGAGCAGTACTTC
CASSPGEYYEQYF
>TRBJ1-4|TRBV4-3|-|few
TGCGCCAGCAGCCAAGATCAGAACCCCAGGCGTGAAAAACTGTTTTTT
CASSQDQNPRREKLFF
>TRBJ2-3|TRBV5-4|TRBD2|-
TGTGCCAGCAGCTTGGGACTAGCGGGGGCAGATACGCAGTATTTT
CASSLGLAGADTQYF
>TRBJ2-1|TRBV5-1|TRBD2|-
TGCGCCAGCAGCTCCGGGACTAGTGGGAATGAGCAGTTCTTC
CASSSGTSGNEQFF
>TRBJ2-5|TRBV2|-|-
TGTGCCAGCAGCATTGGGCAGGGCCGTGGAGAGACCCAGTACTTC
CASSIGQGRGETQYF
>TRBJ1-5|TRBV29-1|-|-
TGCAGCGTTGGGGAGCAGGATGGGAATCAGCCCCAGCATTTT
CSVGEQDGNQPQHF
>TRBJ1-4|TRBV19|TRBD1|-
TGTGCCAGTAGTATCGGACAGGGGGCGCCCGAAAAACTGTTTTTT
CASSIGQGAPEKLFF
>TRBJ1-5|TRBV6-6|-|-
TGTGCCAGTACCGGGGGATTCGGCAATCAGCCCCAGCATTTT
CASTGGFGNQPQHF
>TRBJ2-5|TRBV3-1/TRBV3-2|-|-
TGTGCCAGCAGCCAAGGTTCCCCCTGGGGGGGCAAAGAGACCCAGTACTTC
CASSQGSPWGGKETQYF
>TRBJ1-2|TRBV25-1|TRBD1|-
TGTGCCAGCAGCACAGGGGCCGATGGCTACACCTTC
CASSTGADGYTF
>TRBJ2-7|TRBV3-1/TRBV3-2|-|-
TGTGCCAGCAGCCCCCAGACAGGCCGCCTTGGGGAGCAGTACTTC
CASSPQTGRLGEQYF
>TRBJ1-2|TRBV19|-|-
TGTGCCAGTAGTGCCGAACAGGGAAGGTATGGCTACACCTTC
CASSAEQGRYGYTF
>TRBJ2-2|TRBV19|-|-
TGTGCCAGTAGTGCCCAACCGGGGACCGGGGAGCTGTTTTTT
CASSAQPGTGELFF
>TRBJ1-3|TRBV28|-|-
TGTGCCAGTTCCAGGGAAGGGGCGATTAGAAACACCATATATTTT
CASSREGAIRNTIYF
>TRBJ2-7|TRBV27|-|-
TGTGCCAGCAGCTCTAGCCTGGGGAGCGAGCAGTACTTC
CASSSSLGSEQYF
>TRBJ2-6|TRBV4-1|-|-
TGCGCCAGCAGCCGGACCAGGGATGTAGACTCTGGGGCCAACGTCCTGACTTTC
CASSRTRDVDSGANVLTF
>TRBJ1-2|TRBV19|-|once
TGTGCCAGTAGTATTGGGATGGCAGGGGTAAACTATGGCTACACCTTC
CASSIGMAGVNYGYTF
>TRBJ2-7|TRBV6-5|TRBD2|-
TGTGCCAGCAGCGCCATCACGGGGGGAAGCGAGCAGTACTTC
CASSAITGGSEQYF
>TRBJ1-5|TRBV18|TRBD1|-
TGTGCCAGCTCGGGACAGTACAATCAGCCCCAGCATTTT
CASSGQYNQPQHF
>TRBJ1-1|TRBV20-1|-|-
TGCAGTGCTAGTGATGTTCGTACAGGCACTGAAGCTTTCTTT
CSASDVRTGTEAFF
>TRBJ2-4|TRBV7-9|-|-
TGTGCCAGCAGCTTAGAGGAAGGGGGAAACATTCAGTACTTC
CASSLEEGGNIQYF
>TRBJ1-1|TRBV5-1|-|few
TGCGCCAGCAGCCTAGCGAGTTTAACTGAAGCTTTCTTT
CASSLASLTEAFF
>TRBJ2-2|TRBV15|TRBD2|-
TGTGCCACCAGCAGGGGGACTAGTAACACCGGGGAGCTGTTTTTT
CATSRGTSNTGELFF
>TRBJ2-3|TRBV4-3|-|-
TGCGCCAGCAGCCGCCAACTAGACGCCACAGATACGCAGTATTTT
CASSRQLDATDTQYF
>TRBJ2-1|TRBV2|TRBD2|-
TGTGCCAGACAGCGGGGGGGCATTATGTACAATGAGCAGTTCTTC
CARQRGGIMYNEQFF